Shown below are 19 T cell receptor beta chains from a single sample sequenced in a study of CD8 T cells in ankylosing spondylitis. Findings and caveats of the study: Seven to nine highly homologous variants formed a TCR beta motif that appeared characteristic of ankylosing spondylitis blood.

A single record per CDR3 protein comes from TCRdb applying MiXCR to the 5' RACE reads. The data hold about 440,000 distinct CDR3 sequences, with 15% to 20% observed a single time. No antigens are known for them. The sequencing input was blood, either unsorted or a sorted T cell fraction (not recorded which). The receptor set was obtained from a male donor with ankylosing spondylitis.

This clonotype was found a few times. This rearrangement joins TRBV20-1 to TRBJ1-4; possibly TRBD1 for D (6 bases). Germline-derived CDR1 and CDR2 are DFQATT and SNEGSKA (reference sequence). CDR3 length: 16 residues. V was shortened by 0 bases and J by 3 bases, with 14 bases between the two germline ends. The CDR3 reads CSARDLLTGPNEKLFF. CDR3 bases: TGCAGTGCTAGAGATCTGTTAACAGGGCCTAATGAAAAACTGTTTTTT.

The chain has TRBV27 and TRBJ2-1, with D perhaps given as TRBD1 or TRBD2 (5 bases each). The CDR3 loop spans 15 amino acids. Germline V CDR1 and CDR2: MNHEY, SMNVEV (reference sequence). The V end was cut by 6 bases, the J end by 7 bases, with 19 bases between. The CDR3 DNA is TGTGCCAGCAGCCCTTGGACGGGACCCAAAAATGAGCAGTTCTTC. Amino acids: CASSPWTGPKNEQFF.

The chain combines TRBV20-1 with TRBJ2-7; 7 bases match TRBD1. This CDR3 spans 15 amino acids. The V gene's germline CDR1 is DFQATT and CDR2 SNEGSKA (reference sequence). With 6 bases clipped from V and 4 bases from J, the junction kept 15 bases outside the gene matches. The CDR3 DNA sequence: TGCAGTGCCCGCCCCCCCGAAGGGGGCTTGTACGAGCAGTACTTC. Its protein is CSARPPEGGLYEQYF.

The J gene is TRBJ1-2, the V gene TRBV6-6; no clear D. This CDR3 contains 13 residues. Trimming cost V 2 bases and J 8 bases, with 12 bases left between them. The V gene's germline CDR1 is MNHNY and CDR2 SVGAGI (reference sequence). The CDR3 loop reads CASSYVGGYGYTF. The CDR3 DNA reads TGTGCCAGCAGTTACGTGGGAGGATACGGCTACACCTTC.

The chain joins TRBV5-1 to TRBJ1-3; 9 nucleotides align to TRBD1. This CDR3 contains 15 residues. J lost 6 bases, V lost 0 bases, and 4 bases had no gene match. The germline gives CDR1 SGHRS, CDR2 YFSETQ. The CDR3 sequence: CASSLGDRVENTIYF. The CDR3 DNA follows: TGCGCCAGCAGCTTGGGGGACAGGGTGGAAAACACCATATATTTT.

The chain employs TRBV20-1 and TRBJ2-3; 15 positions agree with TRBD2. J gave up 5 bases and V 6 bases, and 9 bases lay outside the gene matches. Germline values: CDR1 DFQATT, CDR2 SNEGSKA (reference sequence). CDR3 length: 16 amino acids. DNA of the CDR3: TGCAGTGCGCGGACTAGCGGGGGGGCCGGTATAGATACGCAGTATTTT. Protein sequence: CSARTSGGAGIDTQYF.

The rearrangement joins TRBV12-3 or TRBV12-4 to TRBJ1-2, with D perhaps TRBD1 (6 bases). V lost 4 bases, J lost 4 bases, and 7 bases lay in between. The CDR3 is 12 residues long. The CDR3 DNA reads TGTGCCAGCAGTTCGACAGGCTATGGCTACACCTTC. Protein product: CASSSTGYGYTF.

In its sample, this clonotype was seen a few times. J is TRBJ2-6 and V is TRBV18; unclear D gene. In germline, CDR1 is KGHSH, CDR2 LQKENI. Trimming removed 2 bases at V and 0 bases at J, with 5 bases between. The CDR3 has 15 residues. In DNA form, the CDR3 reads TGTGCCAGCTCACCAGGGCGCTCTGGGGCCAACGTCCTGACTTTC. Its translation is CASSPGRSGANVLTF.

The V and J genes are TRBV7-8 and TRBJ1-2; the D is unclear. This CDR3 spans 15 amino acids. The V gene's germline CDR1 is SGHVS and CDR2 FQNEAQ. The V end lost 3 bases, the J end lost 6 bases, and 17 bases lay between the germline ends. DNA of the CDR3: TGTGCCAGCAGCTTTCGGACGGATCTCGGAGATGGCTACACCTTC. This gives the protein CASSFRTDLGDGYTF.

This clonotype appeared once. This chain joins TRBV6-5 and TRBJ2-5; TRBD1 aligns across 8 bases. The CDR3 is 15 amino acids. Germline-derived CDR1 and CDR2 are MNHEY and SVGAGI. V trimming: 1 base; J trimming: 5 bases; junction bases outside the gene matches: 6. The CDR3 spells CASSYFSGGVETQYF. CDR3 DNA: TGTGCCAGCAGTTACTTCTCAGGGGGCGTGGAGACCCAGTACTTC.

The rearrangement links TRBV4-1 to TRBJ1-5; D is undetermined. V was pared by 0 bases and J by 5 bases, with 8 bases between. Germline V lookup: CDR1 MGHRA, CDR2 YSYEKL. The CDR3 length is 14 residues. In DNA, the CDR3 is TGCGCCAGCAGCCAAGAGGGGTCTGATCAGCCCCAGCATTTT. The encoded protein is CASSQEGSDQPQHF.

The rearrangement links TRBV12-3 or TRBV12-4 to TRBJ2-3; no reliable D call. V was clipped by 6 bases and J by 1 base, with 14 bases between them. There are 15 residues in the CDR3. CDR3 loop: CASSPNRVGTDTQYF. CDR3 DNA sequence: TGTGCCAGCAGCCCCAATCGGGTGGGCACAGATACGCAGTATTTT.

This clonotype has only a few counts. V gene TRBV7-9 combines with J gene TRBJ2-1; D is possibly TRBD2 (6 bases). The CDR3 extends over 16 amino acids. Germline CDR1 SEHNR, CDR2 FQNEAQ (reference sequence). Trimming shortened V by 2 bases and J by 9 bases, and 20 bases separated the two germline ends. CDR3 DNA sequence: TGTGCCAGCAGCTTAATAGGGACCCCGGGAGCAACTGAGCAGTTCTTC. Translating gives CASSLIGTPGATEQFF.

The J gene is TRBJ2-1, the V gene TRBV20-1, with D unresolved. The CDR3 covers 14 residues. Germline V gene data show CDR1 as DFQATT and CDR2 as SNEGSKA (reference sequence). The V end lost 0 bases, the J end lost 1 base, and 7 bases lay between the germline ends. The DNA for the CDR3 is TGCAGTGCTAGAGAAGGTGGTTCCTACAATGAGCAGTTCTTC. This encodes CSAREGGSYNEQFF.

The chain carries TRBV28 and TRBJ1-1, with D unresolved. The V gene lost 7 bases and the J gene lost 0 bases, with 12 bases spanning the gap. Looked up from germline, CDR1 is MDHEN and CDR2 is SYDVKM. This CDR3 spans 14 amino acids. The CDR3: CASKSSPVNTEAFF. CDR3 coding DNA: TGTGCCAGCAAATCATCCCCGGTGAACACTGAAGCTTTCTTT. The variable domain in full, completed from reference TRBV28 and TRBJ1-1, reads DVKVTQSSRYLVKRTGEKVFLECVQDMDHENMFWYRQDPGLGLRLIYFSYDVKMKEKGDIPEGYSVSREKKERFSLILESASTNQTSMYLCASKSSPVNTEAFFGQGTRLTVV.

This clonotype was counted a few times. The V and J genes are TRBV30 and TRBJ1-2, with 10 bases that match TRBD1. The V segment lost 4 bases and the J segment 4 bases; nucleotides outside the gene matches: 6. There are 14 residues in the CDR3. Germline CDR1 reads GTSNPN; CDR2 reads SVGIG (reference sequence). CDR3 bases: TGTGCCTGGACCAAGACAGGGGGCATCTATGGCTACACCTTC. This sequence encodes CAWTKTGGIYGYTF.

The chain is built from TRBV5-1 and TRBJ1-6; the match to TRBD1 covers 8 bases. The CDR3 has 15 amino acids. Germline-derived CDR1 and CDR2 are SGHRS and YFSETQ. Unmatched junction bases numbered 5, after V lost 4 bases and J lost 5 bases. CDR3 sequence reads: CASSPRTGNNSPLHF. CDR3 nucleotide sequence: TGCGCCAGCAGCCCCCGGACAGGGAATAATTCACCCCTCCACTTT.

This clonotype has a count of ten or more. The CDR3 is CSGTGGGTEAFF. CDR3 coding DNA: TGCAGTGGGACCGGGGGGGGCACTGAAGCTTTCTTT. The genes are TRBV29-1 and TRBJ1-1; possible D gene TRBD1, 5 bases. The CDR3 is 12 amino acids. Germline CDR1 SQVTM, CDR2 ANQGSEA.

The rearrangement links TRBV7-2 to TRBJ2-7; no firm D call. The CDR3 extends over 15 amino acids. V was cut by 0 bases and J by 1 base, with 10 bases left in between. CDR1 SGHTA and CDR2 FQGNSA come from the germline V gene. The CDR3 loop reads CASSLAGGVSYEQYF. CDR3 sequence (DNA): TGTGCCAGCAGCTTAGCCGGTGGAGTGTCCTACGAGCAGTACTTC.